This TCR beta chain derives from a study of T cells expressing NK-cell markers. At the level of the study: Seven sequenced donors out of eight were HCMV-seropositive, one seronegative. Study findings and constraints: One observes that, in several donors, these clonotypes were also the leading ones within the CD3+CD56-NKG2C+ fraction. Dominant NKG2C+ clonotype frequencies of about 1.0-8% of CD8+ T cells were measured in more than five donors.

Germline CDR1 and CDR2: MNHNS and SASEGT. There are 13 residues in the CDR3. With respect to this clonotype: Its antigen is undetermined.

From its re-call of the 5' RACE reads, TCRdb lists each CDR3 protein once, without DNA. This sample carries 200,000 to 300,000 distinct CDR3 sequences, with 0.39% going to the ten biggest clones. The clonotype comes from a man younger than 35 in good health. The sequenced sample was blood T cells: a sorted CD56 or NKG2C T cell subset, CD4+ or CD8+ T cells, or bulk PBMC T cells (not recorded which). The rearrangement links TRBV6-1 to TRBJ1-1; TCRdb reports TRBD1, a call that lacks DNA to check it against. CDR3 in amino acids: CASRRTGWTEAFF.